Listed below are T cell receptor beta chains from one sample, sequenced in a study of regulatory T cells in long-lasting Graves disease. A single record per CDR3 protein comes from TCRdb applying MiXCR to the multiplex PCR reads. The repertoire includes roughly 400,000 distinct CDR3 sequences, less than 25% of them detected once, and 20% to 25% sits in the top ten. Material: peripheral blood mononuclear cells (PBMCs), obtained when the disease was refractory, from a patient treated with antithyroid drugs. These TCRs come from a female donor with Graves disease. Both conserved end residues are part of each CDR3. D genes are given only for firm matches. Clone size is shown for a subset of rows, as once, few, many or a class of expanded clone.

V gene	clone size	D gene	J gene	CDR3 DNA	CDR3 protein
TRBV4-1	few	TRBD1	TRBJ2-2	TGCGCCAGCAGCCAAGTAGGGACAGGCGGGGAGCTGTTTTTT	CASSQVGTGGELFF
TRBV6-2/TRBV6-3	many	TRBD1	TRBJ2-7	TGTGCCAGCAGTCCGGGACAGGGGGCTTTGAACGAGCAGTACTTC	CASSPGQGALNEQYF
TRBV29-1	-	TRBD1	TRBJ1-2	TGCAGCGTTCGACAGGGGGCGTCGCCCTATGGCTACACCTTC	CSVRQGASPYGYTF
TRBV20-1	-	-	TRBJ2-7	TGCAGTGCTAGAGATCACCTAGCGCCACTCTACGAGCAGTACTTC	CSARDHLAPLYEQYF
TRBV24-1	many	-	TRBJ2-5	TGTGCCACCAGCCTTAGTGGGGGTCTACAAGAGACCCAGTACTTC	CATSLSGGLQETQYF
TRBV19	few	TRBD2	TRBJ2-5	TGTGCCAGTAGTCCGACCTTAGCGGGCCGACAAGAGACCCAGTACTTC	CASSPTLAGRQETQYF
TRBV15	many	-	TRBJ1-5	TGTGCCACCGCGTCTGGACGGGCCAATCAGCCCCAGCATTTT	CATASGRANQPQHF
TRBV7-2	-	TRBD1	TRBJ2-5	TGTGCCAGCAGCCCGACAGGGCTTTACCAAGAGACCCAGTACTTC	CASSPTGLYQETQYF
TRBV11-3	-	-	TRBJ2-2	TGTGCCAGCAGCTTAGATCTGCGCGGACAGAACACCGGGGAGCTGTTTTTT	CASSLDLRGQNTGELFF
TRBV7-9	many	-	TRBJ2-5	TGTGCCAGCAGTTTATTGGGCCCCCCGCTGTACTTC	CASSLLGPPLYF
TRBV5-5	few	TRBD2	TRBJ2-2	TGTGCCAGCAGCCCCTACGGACTAGCGAAGAACACCGGGGAGCTGTTTTTT	CASSPYGLAKNTGELFF
TRBV20-1	-	-	TRBJ1-1	TGCAGTGCCCCCTGGACAGACCATGAAGCTTTCTTT	CSAPWTDHEAFF
TRBV7-2	few	-	TRBJ1-6	TGTGCCAGCAGCGATAACAGGGCTGCTAATTCACCCCTCCACTTT	CASSDNRAANSPLHF
TRBV15	-	-	TRBJ2-2	TGTGCCACCAGCGGAGTGAAATTTGGGGGGAGAGACACCGGGGAGCTGTTTTTT	CATSGVKFGGRDTGELFF
TRBV6-1	-	-	TRBJ1-1	TGTGCCAGCCGGGGGAGGGCCTCAGGGCAACATAGGGCTTTCTTT	CASRGRASGQHRAFF
TRBV30	-	-	TRBJ2-7	TGTGCCTGGAGTGTAATAGGCCGCTGGTACGAGCAGTACTTC	CAWSVIGRWYEQYF
TRBV11-1	many	-	TRBJ1-1	TGTGCCAGCAGCCCCATAGGAATAAGGTGGGCTGAAGCTTTCTTT	CASSPIGIRWAEAFF
TRBV20-1	few	-	TRBJ2-2	TGCAGTGCTAGTCAGGAGATTAACACCGGGGAGCTGTTTTTT	CSASQEINTGELFF
TRBV7-2	many	TRBD2	TRBJ2-7	TGTGCCAGCAGCTTAGGGCTAGCGGGAGTCGGCCACGAGCAGTACTTC	CASSLGLAGVGHEQYF
TRBV30	-	-	TRBJ1-2	TGTGCCTGGGGACCGACCGGGACCACTAACTATGGCTACACCTTC	CAWGPTGTTNYGYTF
TRBV6-5	-	-	TRBJ2-7	-	CASSSSTSGAFSYEQYF
TRBV12-3/TRBV12-4	once	-	TRBJ2-3	TGTGCCAGCAACCTGCCGGGACGGAACACAGATACGCAGTATTTT	CASNLPGRNTDTQYF
TRBV6-2/TRBV6-3	-	-	TRBJ1-1	TGTGCCAGCAGTTACTCGACGGGCGATGGAGCTTTCTTT	CASSYSTGDGAFF
TRBV7-2	many	TRBD2	TRBJ2-5	TGTGCCAGCAGCTTAGCGGCGCTAGCGGGAGGTGCAGAGACCCAGTACTTC	CASSLAALAGGAETQYF
TRBV29-1	few	-	TRBJ1-4	TGCAGCGCAATAGACTTTAATGAAAAACTGTTTTTT	CSAIDFNEKLFF
TRBV11-2	-	TRBD1	TRBJ2-7	TGTGCCAGCAGTCCCAATATAGGGGCCGGACAGGGCAACGAGCAGTACTTC	CASSPNIGAGQGNEQYF
TRBV28	few	-	TRBJ2-7	TGTGCCAGCAGTAATAGGTGGGAGCAGTACTTC	CASSNRWEQYF
TRBV18	-	-	TRBJ1-4	TGTGCCAGCTCGGACAGATCTAATGAAAAACTGTTTTTT	CASSDRSNEKLFF
TRBV11-2	-	-	TRBJ1-2	TGTGCCAGCAGCTTAGCAGTTTACGGGGGAGAGGGCTACACCTTC	CASSLAVYGGEGYTF
TRBV7-2	-	TRBD2	TRBJ2-3	TGTGCCAGCAGCTTTTCCCCACCTAATCTAGCGGGAGGTGGTAACACGCAGTATTTT	CASSFSPPNLAGGGNTQYF
TRBV12-3/TRBV12-4	many	-	TRBJ1-1	TGTGCCAGCAGTTTCGGACGTTTGAACACTGAAGCTTTCTTT	CASSFGRLNTEAFF
TRBV20-1	-	TRBD1	TRBJ1-2	TGCAGTGCTAGCCCACAGGGGGCCCCTAACTATGGCTACACCTTC	CSASPQGAPNYGYTF
TRBV6-2/TRBV6-3	-	-	TRBJ2-1	TGTGCCAGCAGCCCCTCCCTCCTACGTGAGCAGTTCTTC	CASSPSLLREQFF
TRBV12-3/TRBV12-4	many	TRBD1	TRBJ1-4	TGTGCCAGCAGTCCTGAAGGGATCGGGACAGGGTCCGCTCGATCAAAACTGTTTTTT	CASSPEGIGTGSARSKLFF
TRBV30	-	TRBD1	TRBJ1-3	TGTGCCTGGACCATCAGGACAGGGGGTTCCACCCTCTCTGGAAACACCATATATTTT	CAWTIRTGGSTLSGNTIYF
TRBV19	-	TRBD2	TRBJ2-2	TGTGCCAGTAGTATCGCGACTAGCGGGAGGATGGACACCGGGGAGCTGTTTTTT	CASSIATSGRMDTGELFF
TRBV4-1	-	-	TRBJ1-2	TGCGCCAGCAGCCAAGTTCTCACTCCTGACTATGGCTACACCTTC	CASSQVLTPDYGYTF
TRBV12-3/TRBV12-4	many	-	TRBJ1-4	TGTGCCAGCACCGACTTTGTTTGGAATGAAAAACTGTTTTTT	CASTDFVWNEKLFF
TRBV7-2	-	-	TRBJ2-7	TGTGCCAGCAGCTCGTTTCCTGGCGGAAACGAGCAGTACTTC	CASSSFPGGNEQYF
TRBV12-5	few	TRBD2	TRBJ2-5	TGTGCTAGTGGTTTCAACGGTAACCCGGGACTAGCGGGAGCTGGGACCCAGTACTTC	CASGFNGNPGLAGAGTQYF
TRBV6-1	many	TRBD2	TRBJ2-7	TGTGCCAGCAGTATATCAGCGGGAGGGGCGTACGAGCAGTACTTC	CASSISAGGAYEQYF
TRBV6-2/TRBV6-3	few	-	TRBJ1-1	TGTACCAGCAGTGAAAGCGAGACAGCTGAAGCTTTCTTT	CTSSESETAEAFF
TRBV15	-	TRBD1	TRBJ1-1	TGTGCCACCAGCAGGCAGGGGGCGACCACTGAAGCTTTCTTT	CATSRQGATTEAFF
TRBV20-1	-	-	TRBJ1-1	TGCAGTGCTCGACGCCCCGGTGACACTGAAGCTTTCTTT	CSARRPGDTEAFF
TRBV5-1	few	-	TRBJ2-7	TGCGCCAGCAGCGAGAGCGGAATCGCCTACGAGCAGTACTTC	CASSESGIAYEQYF
TRBV6-5	many	TRBD2	TRBJ2-5	TGTGCCAGCAGTTCCGGGACTAAACAAGAGACCCAGTACTTC	CASSSGTKQETQYF
TRBV6-1	-	-	TRBJ2-2	TGTGCCAGCCTTGAAAGCCGCTTCGGGGAGCTGTTTTTT	CASLESRFGELFF
TRBV7-2	-	-	TRBJ2-2	TGTGCCAGCAGCTTCGGCCTGACCAACACCGGGGAGCTGTTTTTT	CASSFGLTNTGELFF
TRBV30	-	-	TRBJ2-2	TGTGCCTGGAGTGCCCTAGTCGGGGAGCTGTTTTTT	CAWSALVGELFF
TRBV7-2	-	-	TRBJ1-2	TGTGCCAGCAGCTCCGATTCAGGCGGTACTAACTATGGCTACACCTTC	CASSSDSGGTNYGYTF
TRBV7-9	few	-	TRBJ2-7	TGTGCCAGCAGCTTAGGGACAGCCTTAGGCGACGAGCAGTACTTC	CASSLGTALGDEQYF
TRBV20-1	few	-	TRBJ2-7	TGCAGTGCCCGGGGCATGCACGAGCAGTACTTC	CSARGMHEQYF
TRBV2	-	-	TRBJ2-2	TGTGCCAGCTCGTTAGATCCGGCCGGGGAGCTGTTTTTT	CASSLDPAGELFF
TRBV4-1	-	-	TRBJ1-1	TGCGCCAGCAGCCAAGGGTGGCCTGAAGCTTTCTTT	CASSQGWPEAFF
TRBV20-1	-	-	TRBJ1-1	TGCAGTGCTAGAGATTCGTCCCGGTGGGACACTGAAGCTTTCTTT	CSARDSSRWDTEAFF
TRBV7-3	-	-	TRBJ2-3	TGTGCCAGCAGCCCAGAGGGGACTAGCACAGATACGCAGTATTTT	CASSPEGTSTDTQYF
TRBV7-8	few	TRBD2	TRBJ2-7	TGTGCCAGCAGCTTAGGTCCCCTAGCGGAGCTTGGCTACGAGCAGTACTTC	CASSLGPLAELGYEQYF
TRBV6-1	-	TRBD2	TRBJ2-5	TGTGCCAGCGGGGGGGAGGGCCGGGAGACCCAGTACTTC	CASGGEGRETQYF
TRBV11-2	many	TRBD2	TRBJ2-7	TGTGCCAGCAGCTCTCCACTGGTAGCGGGACCCTACGAGCAGTACTTC	CASSSPLVAGPYEQYF